This T cell receptor (beta chain) was identified during a study of blood T cell repertoires in COVID-19. In the original workflow: Researchers report that nucleated cell counts were estimated from reference gene primer amplification. Clones were read by immunoSEQ multiplex PCR, and TCRdb kept only the in-frame ones, dropping some. D and trimming were read from the DNA, whereas the V and J calls and clone size are those reported in that table. The sample carries hundreds of thousands of clones, around four fifths recorded once. Germline-derived CDR1 and CDR2 are SEHNR and FQNEAQ (reference sequence). Trimming removed 5 bases from V and 8 bases from J; junction bases left unmatched: 16. CDR3 length equals 16 residues.

The sequence derives from an elderly woman with acute or convalescent COVID-19. Material: peripheral blood. The chain combines TRBV7-9 with TRBJ1-2, with TRBD1 matching 8 bases. CDR3 in amino acids: CASSLRGDRGTGGYTF. CDR3 nucleotide sequence: TGTGCCAGCAGCCTGAGGGGTGACAGGGGAACAGGCGGCTACACCTTC.